The rows below give T cell receptor beta chains drawn from one sample of a study of cytomegalovirus exposure and HLA in healthy donors. Method: immunoSEQ multiplex PCR; TCRdb's copy keeps in-frame clones and lacks some. The sample has tens of thousands of clones; roughly 85% are singletons. Input material: PBMCs. The origin of the receptors is a woman between 40 and 50 years old in good health and CMV-seropositive. Each CDR3 is given with its conserved first and last residue. A D gene is named only where the DNA matches it firmly. Rows give clone size only sometimes, using once, few, many, or a class for an expanded clone.

>TRBJ1-2|.|.|TRBV4-3
TGCGCCAGCAGCCAAGATGCCGGCTATGGCTACACCTTC
CASSQDAGYGYTF
>TRBJ2-3|once|.|TRBV7-2
TGTGCCAGCAGCTTAGTCGCAACTAGCACAGATACGCAGTATTTT
CASSLVATSTDTQYF
>TRBJ2-5|.|TRBD1|TRBV7-6
TGTGCCAGCAGCTCCGGGACAGGGTACCAAGAGACCCAGTACTTC
CASSSGTGYQETQYF
>TRBJ2-7|.|.|TRBV6-6
TGTGCCAGCAGTAACCGGGACAAGGGGGAGCAGTACTTC
CASSNRDKGEQYF
>TRBJ2-2|.|TRBD2|TRBV19
TGTGCCAGTAGTATAGCTAGCGGGCTGGGGGAGCTGTTTTTT
CASSIASGLGELFF
>TRBJ1-2|.|.|TRBV23-1
TGCGCCAGCAGGCCGACCGGGGGGGAGGGCTACACCTTC
CASRPTGGEGYTF
>TRBJ1-2|.|.|TRBV19
TGTGCCAGTAGTTATTTAGCCTCTGGCTACACCTTC
CASSYLASGYTF
>TRBJ2-7|.|.|TRBV5-6
TGTGCCAGCAGCTTTTATGCGGGGTTCGAGCAGTACTTC
CASSFYAGFEQYF
>TRBJ2-4|few|TRBD2|TRBV6-1
TGTGCCAGCAGTTTTGGACTAGCGGAAAACATTCAGTACTTC
CASSFGLAENIQYF
>TRBJ2-5|.|.|TRBV18
TGTGCCAGCTCACCAAGGTTAGGGGTCGAGACCCAGTACTTC
CASSPRLGVETQYF
>TRBJ2-7|.|TRBD1|TRBV18
TGTGCCAGCTCAGCGGGACAGGTCTACGAGCAGTACTTC
CASSAGQVYEQYF
>TRBJ1-4|few|.|TRBV10-2
TGCGCCAGCTCCCCTCGGGGTATAGACGAAAAACTGTTTTTT
CASSPRGIDEKLFF
>TRBJ2-4|.|.|TRBV9
TGTGCCAGCAGCGCCGGTACTAGGTCCTTTGCCAAAAACATTCAGTACTTC
CASSAGTRSFAKNIQYF
>TRBJ2-5|few|.|TRBV10-2
TGCGCCAGCAGACTGGGAGATGCAGGAGAGACCCAGTACTTC
CASRLGDAGETQYF
>TRBJ2-7|.|.|TRBV15
TGTGCCACCAGCAGAGATCTCGGGGGTACTACCTACGAGCAGTACTTC
CATSRDLGGTTYEQYF
>TRBJ2-7|few|.|TRBV2
TGTGCCAGCCTTCTGGGAGGCTACGAGCAGTACTTC
CASLLGGYEQYF
>TRBJ1-6|.|TRBD1|TRBV2
TGTGCCAGCGGGGCCGACAGGGGCGCGGATTCACCCCTCCACTTT
CASGADRGADSPLHF
>TRBJ2-3|once|.|TRBV19
TGTGCCAGTAAGGGGTGGAGCCCTCACACAGATACGCAGTATTTT
CASKGWSPHTDTQYF
>TRBJ1-2|once|.|TRBV5-4
TGTGCCAGCAGCTTGAATACAAACTATGGCTACACCTTC
CASSLNTNYGYTF
>TRBJ2-7|.|.|TRBV7-2
TGTGCCAGCAGGCCCGGACAGATAATCTACGAGCAGTACTTC
CASRPGQIIYEQYF
>TRBJ2-3|.|.|TRBV5-1
TGCGCCAGCAGCTTCTCCTCCTCTAGGCAAATTAGCACAGATACGCAGTATTTT
CASSFSSSRQISTDTQYF
>TRBJ1-1|.|.|TRBV7-3
TGTGCCAGCAGCCTAAGCGCAAGCACTGAAGCTTTCTTT
CASSLSASTEAFF
>TRBJ1-5|few|.|TRBV6-1
TGTGCCAGCAGTCTACGACAGGCTCCGCCCCAGCATTTT
CASSLRQAPPQHF
>TRBJ1-2|.|TRBD1|TRBV5-1
TGCGCCAGCAGCGGGGGGACAGTACTCTATGGCTACACCTTC
CASSGGTVLYGYTF
>TRBJ2-7|.|.|TRBV20-1
TGCAGTGCCAGGGTATACGAGCAGTACTTC
CSARVYEQYF
>TRBJ1-2|.|TRBD1|TRBV6-5
TGTGCCAGCAGTTACAGCGCCGGGACAGGGGGCGATGGCTACACCTTC
CASSYSAGTGGDGYTF
>TRBJ1-2|.|TRBD1|TRBV10-3
TGTGCCATCAGCATGGGACAGGGCAGTAATCATGGCTACACCTTC
CAISMGQGSNHGYTF
>TRBJ2-5|.|.|TRBV7-7
TGTGCCAGCGGCCAGGGGGGATTGGAGACCCAGTACTTC
CASGQGGLETQYF
>TRBJ2-7|once|.|TRBV11-2
TGTGCCAGCAGCTTAGTTGCGGGCGATACCTACGAGCAGTACTTC
CASSLVAGDTYEQYF
>TRBJ2-7|.|.|TRBV9
TGTGCCAGCAGCGCCTCAGAGACAGCCTCCTACGAGCAGTACTTC
CASSASETASYEQYF
>TRBJ1-3|.|TRBD1|TRBV2
TGTGCCAGCAGTGAAGCGCCGACAGGGCTTTTCGCCGGAAACACCATATATTTT
CASSEAPTGLFAGNTIYF
>TRBJ2-2|.|.|TRBV5-1
TGCGCCAGCAGCTTTTTAGGGGCCCCGAACACCGGGGAGCTGTTTTTT
CASSFLGAPNTGELFF
>TRBJ1-1|.|.|TRBV5-4
TGTGCCAGCAGCTTTAAGTACAGGATGAACACTGAAGCTTTCTTT
CASSFKYRMNTEAFF
>TRBJ1-6|few|TRBD1|TRBV6-4
TGTGCCAGCAGACCGGGACAGCAAGGTTCACCCCTCCACTTT
CASRPGQQGSPLHF
>TRBJ2-2|.|.|TRBV18
TGTGCCAGCTCGGAGGGTTCGAACACCGGGGAGCTGTTTTTT
CASSEGSNTGELFF
>TRBJ2-3|once|TRBD1|TRBV29-1
TGCAGCGTCGTAGGACAGGGCGGGACAGATACGCAGTATTTT
CSVVGQGGTDTQYF
>TRBJ1-2|.|.|TRBV27
TGTGCCAGCAGTTCTTGGGGGGGAGACTATGGCTACACCTTC
CASSSWGGDYGYTF
>TRBJ2-4|.|.|TRBV15
TGTGCCACCAGAGGGGCAGGGGGGCTTGGGAACATTCAGTACTTC
CATRGAGGLGNIQYF
>TRBJ2-7|.|TRBD1|TRBV7-2
TGTGCCAGCAGCCCGGGACAGGGTCCCTACGAGCAGTACTTC
CASSPGQGPYEQYF
>TRBJ1-6|.|.|TRBV5-4
TGTGCCAGCAGGATCTCAGGCTGGTCGGGGGTGAATTCACCCCTCCACTTT
CASRISGWSGVNSPLHF
>TRBJ1-1|.|TRBD1|TRBV5-1
TGCGCCAGCAGCGACAGGGGGCCTTTGAACACTGAAGCTTTCTTT
CASSDRGPLNTEAFF
>TRBJ2-1|once|TRBD2|TRBV18
TGTGCCAGCTCACCTGGACTTGCGGGGGAAACCAATGAGCAGTTCTTC
CASSPGLAGETNEQFF
>TRBJ2-7|.|TRBD1|TRBV5-5
TGTGCCAGCAGCCGGACAGGATCCCTCTCCGAGCAGTACTTC
CASSRTGSLSEQYF
>TRBJ2-1|.|.|TRBV5-1
TGCGCCAGCAGCCCCGAGGGACACCCTAGCTCCTACAATGAGCAGTTCTTC
CASSPEGHPSSYNEQFF
>TRBJ2-5|.|.|TRBV4-2
TGTGCCAGCAGCCAAGATTATCAGGGGGAGACCCAGTACTTC
CASSQDYQGETQYF
>TRBJ1-5|.|.|TRBV6-5
TGTGCCAGCAGTTTTACAGACAATGGTCAGCCCCAGCATTTT
CASSFTDNGQPQHF
>TRBJ1-3|.|.|TRBV5-6
TGTGCCAGCAGCTTATCCGGTTTCAGGACCATATATTTT
CASSLSGFRTIYF
>TRBJ1-2|.|.|TRBV7-2
TGTGCCAGCTCCGCCGATCGGGTGCCGTATGGCTACACCTTC
CASSADRVPYGYTF
>TRBJ1-1|.|.|TRBV14
TGTGCCAGCAGCCAGGCGTCGGGGGGCACTGAAGCTTTCTTT
CASSQASGGTEAFF
>TRBJ2-3|.|.|TRBV5-1
TGCGCCAGCAGCACAGACACAGATACGCAGTATTTT
CASSTDTDTQYF
>TRBJ2-1|.|.|TRBV14
TGTGCCAGCAGCCACCGGGACTTGAGCAATGAGCAGTTCTTC
CASSHRDLSNEQFF
>TRBJ1-3|.|.|TRBV6-5
TGTGCCAGCACTGCGGCTGGAAACACCATATATTTT
CASTAAGNTIYF
>TRBJ2-3|.|TRBD1|TRBV10-3
TGTGCCATCAGTCGACAGGGGGAGGTGGGCACAGATACGCAGTATTTT
CAISRQGEVGTDTQYF
>TRBJ2-3|.|TRBD2|TRBV6-6
TGTGCCAGCACAGATAGCGGGGGAGCCACAGATACGCAGTATTTT
CASTDSGGATDTQYF
>TRBJ2-1|few|.|TRBV6-6
TGTGCCAGCAGTTACTCGTTTGAGGGAAATGAGCAGTTCTTC
CASSYSFEGNEQFF
>TRBJ2-2|.|.|TRBV5-4
TGTGCCAGCAGCTTGGGTGCGGGGGCGGACACCGGGGAGCTGTTTTTT
CASSLGAGADTGELFF
>TRBJ2-7|.|.|TRBV6-1
TGTGCCAGCAGTGATAGTTTGCAGTACTTC
CASSDSLQYF
>TRBJ2-7|few|.|TRBV7-9
TGTGCCAGCAGCGAAGGACTCACCGCCTACGAGCAGTACTTC
CASSEGLTAYEQYF
>TRBJ1-1|.|TRBD1|TRBV5-1
TGCGCCAGCAGCTTGCCGACAGGGGCGAACACTGAAGCTTTCTTT
CASSLPTGANTEAFF
>TRBJ2-7|.|TRBD1|TRBV9
TGTGCCAGCAGCGCGGACAGGGCGCTCGACGAGCAGTACTTC
CASSADRALDEQYF